A selection of T cell receptor beta chains follows, all from one sample in a study of early T cells in non-severe SARS-CoV-2 infection. TCRdb ran MiXCR on the 5' RACE reads and lists one entry per CDR3 protein. The sample yields approximately 30,000 distinct CDR3 sequences, 3.9% seen once. The sample was whole blood. The receptor set was obtained from an adult who was a healthcare worker with PCR-confirmed SARS-CoV-2 infection or an uninfected control (not recorded which). CDR3s include the opening cysteine and the closing phenylalanine or tryptophan. The D gene is left open where the match is weak. A row's size may be missing; if present it is once, few, many or a size class.

j_gene,abundance,v_gene,d_gene,CDR3aa,CDR3nt
TRBJ1-1,many,TRBV6-5,TRBD1,CASSYSTGVGTEAFF,TGTGCCAGCAGTTACTCGACAGGGGTGGGCACTGAAGCTTTCTTT
TRBJ2-2,many,TRBV5-4,.,CASSRSGLRDTGELFF,TGTGCCAGCAGTCGGAGCGGTTTGCGGGACACCGGGGAGCTGTTTTTT
TRBJ2-3,many,TRBV5-1,TRBD2,CASSYGSGAQGDTQYF,TGCGCCAGCAGCTATGGTAGCGGGGCCCAGGGGGATACGCAGTATTTT
TRBJ2-1,many,TRBV7-2,.,CASSLAGAEGNEQFF,TGTGCCAGCAGCTTAGCGGGAGCAGAAGGTAATGAGCAGTTCTTC
TRBJ2-1,.,TRBV6-2/TRBV6-3,.,CASSPPLAWIQFF,TGTGCCAGCAGTCCCCCGCTAGCATGGATTCAGTTCTTC
TRBJ2-3,many,TRBV5-1,.,CASSLGHSTDTQYF,TGCGCCAGCAGCCTCGGACATAGCACAGATACGCAGTATTTT
TRBJ1-4,many,TRBV7-6,.,CASSRFGQGNEKLFF,TGTGCCAGCAGTCGGTTTGGCCAAGGAAACGAAAAACTGTTTTTT
TRBJ2-3,many,TRBV2,TRBD1,CASSPDRGPTDTQYF,TGTGCCAGCAGCCCTGACAGGGGCCCCACAGATACGCAGTATTTT
TRBJ2-4,many,TRBV7-2,TRBD2,CASSLGLAGDGYF,TGTGCCAGCAGCTTAGGTTTGGCGGGGGATGGGTACTTC
TRBJ2-5,many,TRBV5-1,TRBD2,CASSLQRGGETQYF,TGCGCCAGCAGCTTGCAGCGGGGGGGCGAGACCCAGTACTTC
TRBJ2-7,few,TRBV7-6,.,CASSLGQLYEQYF,TGTGCCAGCAGCTTAGGACAGCTCTACGAGCAGTACTTC
TRBJ2-5,.,TRBV2,.,CASSVGRTRGETQYF,TGTGCCAGCAGTGTGGGGCGGACCAGAGGAGAGACCCAGTACTTC
TRBJ1-1,many,TRBV9,TRBD1,CASSKTGGEGTEAFF,TGTGCCAGCAGTAAGACAGGGGGCGAGGGCACTGAAGCTTTCTTT
TRBJ1-1,many,TRBV4-3,.,CASSQDFSLEAFF,TGCGCCAGCAGCCAGGATTTCAGCCTTGAAGCTTTCTTT
TRBJ1-2,many,TRBV12-3/TRBV12-4,TRBD1,CASSLGTVGYTF,TGTGCCAGCAGCCTCGGGACAGTCGGCTACACCTTC
TRBJ2-7,many,TRBV6-1,.,CASSYYEQYF,TGTGCCAGCAGTTACTACGAGCAGTACTTC
TRBJ1-4,many,TRBV4-3,TRBD1,CASSPSGTGDRKLFF,TGCGCCAGCAGCCCTTCCGGGACAGGGGATAGGAAACTGTTTTTT
TRBJ2-6,many,TRBV18,.,CASSPIAGANVLTF,TGTGCCAGCTCACCTATAGCGGGGGCCAACGTCCTGACTTTC
TRBJ1-3,many,TRBV13,.,CASSPPWGSGNTIYF,TGTGCCAGCAGCCCGCCGTGGGGCTCTGGAAACACCATATATTTT
TRBJ2-1,many,TRBV5-1,.,CASSPAGGNEQFF,TGCGCCAGCAGCCCCGCCGGGGGTAATGAGCAGTTCTTC
TRBJ2-1,many,TRBV20-1,TRBD2,CSARDTSGETYNEQFF,TGCAGTGCTAGAGATACTAGCGGGGAAACCTACAATGAGCAGTTCTTC
TRBJ1-6,many,TRBV6-1,.,CASSDPAYSPLHF,TGTGCCAGCAGTGATCCCGCGTATTCACCCCTCCACTTT
TRBJ2-3,many,TRBV4-3,TRBD2,CASSQDTSLAGASRTDTQYF,TGCGCCAGCAGCCAAGATACTAGTCTAGCGGGGGCTTCCCGCACAGATACGCAGTATTTT
TRBJ1-5,many,TRBV9,.,CASSEEGVWKPQHF,TGTGCCAGCAGCGAGGAAGGGGTATGGAAGCCCCAGCATTTT
TRBJ2-7,many,TRBV29-1,.,CSVPGVNYEQYF,TGCAGCGTTCCGGGGGTCAACTACGAGCAGTACTTC
TRBJ1-4,many,TRBV12-5,.,CASGLVRPGRQTNEKLFF,TGTGCTAGTGGTTTGGTACGGCCAGGGAGGCAAACTAATGAAAAACTGTTTTTT
TRBJ2-2,.,TRBV14,.,CASRRGGTGELFF,TGTGCCAGCAGGCGTGGGGGGACCGGGGAGCTGTTTTTT
TRBJ2-7,few,TRBV5-1,.,CASGPGTGSSYEQYF,TGCGCCAGCGGCCCCGGGACGGGGAGCTCCTACGAGCAGTACTTC
TRBJ2-7,many,TRBV4-2,.,CASSQEGDPSYEQYF,TGTGCCAGCAGCCAAGAAGGAGACCCAAGCTACGAGCAGTACTTC
TRBJ1-2,many,TRBV7-6,.,CASSPTGNYGYTF,TGTGCCAGCAGCCCCACAGGGAACTATGGCTACACCTTC
TRBJ2-7,few,TRBV7-2,TRBD1,CASSASGGNPYEQYF,TGTGCCAGCAGCGCCTCAGGGGGCAACCCCTACGAGCAGTACTTC
TRBJ2-7,few,TRBV7-2,.,CASLEQVSCSYEQYF,TGTGCCAGCCTCGAACAGGTTTCTTGCTCCTACGAGCAGTACTTC
TRBJ2-6,many,TRBV6-6,.,CASSYGLASGANVLTF,TGTGCCAGCAGTTACGGCCTAGCGTCTGGGGCCAACGTCCTGACTTTC
TRBJ1-1,many,TRBV4-3,.,CASSQNPRVSTEAFF,TGCGCCAGCAGCCAAAACCCCAGGGTAAGCACTGAAGCTTTCTTT
TRBJ2-7,few,TRBV19,.,CASSIFGGGSPTYEQYF,TGTGCCAGTAGTATATTTGGTGGGGGGAGTCCTACCTACGAGCAGTACTTC
TRBJ1-1,many,TRBV6-1,.,CAITLGVRTEAFF,TGTGCCATCACACTCGGGGTTAGAACTGAAGCTTTCTTT
TRBJ2-2,.,TRBV2,TRBD2,CASNLAGQANTGELFF,TGTGCCAGCAACTTAGCGGGCCAGGCGAACACCGGGGAGCTGTTTTTT
TRBJ2-7,few,TRBV7-8,TRBD2,CASSLLAGGRLNYEQYF,TGTGCCAGCAGCTTACTAGCGGGAGGCCGCCTGAACTACGAGCAGTACTTC
TRBJ1-5,many,TRBV7-2,.,CASSLDAGGNQPQHF,TGTGCCAGCAGCTTAGATGCTGGGGGGAATCAGCCCCAGCATTTT
TRBJ2-1,many,TRBV6-1,.,CASSPTWMNNEQFF,TGTGCCAGCTCTCCGACTTGGATGAACAATGAGCAGTTCTTC
TRBJ1-1,many,TRBV18,.,CASSPEGTLNTEAFF,TGTGCCAGCTCACCTGAAGGGACCCTGAACACTGAAGCTTTCTTT
TRBJ2-3,many,TRBV11-3,TRBD2,CASSPSGGSTDTQYF,TGTGCCAGCAGCCCGTCGGGAGGGAGCACAGATACGCAGTATTTT
TRBJ1-5,many,TRBV19,.,CASSKTTAPKNNQPQHF,TGTGCCAGTAGTAAGACGACAGCCCCTAAAAACAACCAGCCCCAGCATTTT
TRBJ1-5,few,TRBV4-1,.,CASSQGDTVDQPQHF,TGCGCCAGCAGCCAGGGAGACACTGTAGATCAGCCCCAGCATTTT
TRBJ2-1,many,TRBV18,TRBD2,CASSPLAGGYNEQFF,TGTGCCAGCTCACCACTAGCGGGGGGTTACAATGAGCAGTTCTTC
TRBJ2-3,.,TRBV5-1,.,CASSLLDSTDTQYF,TGCGCCAGCAGCCTCCTGGACAGCACAGATACGCAGTATTTT
TRBJ1-2,.,TRBV12-3/TRBV12-4,TRBD1,CASRLGQANYGYTF,TGTGCCAGCAGGCTGGGACAGGCCAACTATGGCTACACCTTC
TRBJ2-2,many,TRBV7-6,TRBD1,CASSLRGREGTGELFF,TGTGCCAGCAGCTTAAGGGGGCGAGAGGGCACCGGGGAGCTGTTTTTT